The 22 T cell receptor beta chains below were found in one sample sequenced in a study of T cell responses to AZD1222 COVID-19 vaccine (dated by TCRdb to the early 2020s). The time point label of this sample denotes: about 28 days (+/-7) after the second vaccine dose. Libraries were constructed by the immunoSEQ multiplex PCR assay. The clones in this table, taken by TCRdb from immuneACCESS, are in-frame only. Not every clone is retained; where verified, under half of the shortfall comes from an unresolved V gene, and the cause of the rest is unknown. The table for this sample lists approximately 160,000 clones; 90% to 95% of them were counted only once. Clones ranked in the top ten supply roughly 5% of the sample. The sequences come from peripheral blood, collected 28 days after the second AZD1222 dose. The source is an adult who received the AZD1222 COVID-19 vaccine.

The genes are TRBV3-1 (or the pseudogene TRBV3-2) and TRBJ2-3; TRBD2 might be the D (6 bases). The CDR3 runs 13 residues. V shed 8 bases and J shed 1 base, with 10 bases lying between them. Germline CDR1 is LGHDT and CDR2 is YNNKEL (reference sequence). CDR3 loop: CASGVAGTDTQYF. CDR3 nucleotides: TGTGCCAGCGGCGTAGCGGGCACAGATACGCAGTATTTT.

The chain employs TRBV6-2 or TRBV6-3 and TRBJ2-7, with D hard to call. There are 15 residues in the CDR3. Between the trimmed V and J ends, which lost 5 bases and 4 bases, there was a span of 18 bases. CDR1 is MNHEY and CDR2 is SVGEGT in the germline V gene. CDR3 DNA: TGTGCCAGCAGTCACCCTATCAAGAACGCATACGAGCAGTACTTC. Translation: CASSHPIKNAYEQYF.

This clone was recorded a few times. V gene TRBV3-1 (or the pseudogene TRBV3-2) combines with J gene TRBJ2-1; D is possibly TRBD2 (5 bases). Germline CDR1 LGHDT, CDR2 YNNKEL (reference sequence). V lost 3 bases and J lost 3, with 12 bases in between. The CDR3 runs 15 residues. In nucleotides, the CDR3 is TGTGCCAGCAGCCAGGGAGCGGATTTCTACAATGAGCAGTTCTTC. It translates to CASSQGADFYNEQFF.

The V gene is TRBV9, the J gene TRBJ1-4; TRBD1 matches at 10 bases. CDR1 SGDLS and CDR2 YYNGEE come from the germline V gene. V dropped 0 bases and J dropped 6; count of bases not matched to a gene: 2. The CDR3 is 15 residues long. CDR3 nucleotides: TGTGCCAGCAGCGTAGGACAGGGGGCGTATGAAAAACTGTTTTTT. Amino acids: CASSVGQGAYEKLFF.

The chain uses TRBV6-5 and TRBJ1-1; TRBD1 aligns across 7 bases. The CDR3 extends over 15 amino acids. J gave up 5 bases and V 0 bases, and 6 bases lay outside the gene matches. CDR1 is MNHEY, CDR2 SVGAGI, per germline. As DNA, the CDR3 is TGTGCCAGCAGTTACTCGAACAGGGGAGGGACTGAAGCTTTCTTT. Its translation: CASSYSNRGGTEAFF.

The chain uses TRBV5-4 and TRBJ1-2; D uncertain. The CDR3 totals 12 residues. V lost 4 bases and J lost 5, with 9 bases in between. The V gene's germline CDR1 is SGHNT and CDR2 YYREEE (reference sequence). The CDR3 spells CASSGGVYGYTF. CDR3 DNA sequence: TGTGCCAGCAGCGGCGGGGTGTATGGCTACACCTTC.

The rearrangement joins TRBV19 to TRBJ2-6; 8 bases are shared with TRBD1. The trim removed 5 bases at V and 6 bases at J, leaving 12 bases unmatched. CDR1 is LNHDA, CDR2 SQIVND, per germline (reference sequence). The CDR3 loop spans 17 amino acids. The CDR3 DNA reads TGTGCCAGTAGTCCCGGGACAGGATCTTCGGCGGCCAACGTCCTGACTTTC. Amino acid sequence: CASSPGTGSSAANVLTF.

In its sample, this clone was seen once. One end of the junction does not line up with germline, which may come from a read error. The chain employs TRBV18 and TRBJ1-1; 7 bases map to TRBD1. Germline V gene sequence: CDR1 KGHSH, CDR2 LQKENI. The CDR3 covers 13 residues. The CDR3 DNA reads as TGTGCCAGCTCACTCGATCCGGGACAGCGGGTAAACTTT. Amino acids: CASSLDPGQRVNF.

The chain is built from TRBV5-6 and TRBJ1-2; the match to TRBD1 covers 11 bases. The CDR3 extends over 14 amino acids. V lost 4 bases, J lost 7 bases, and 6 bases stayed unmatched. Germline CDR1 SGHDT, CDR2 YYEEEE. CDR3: CASSIGQGAFGYTF. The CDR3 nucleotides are TGTGCCAGCAGCATAGGACAGGGGGCGTTTGGCTACACCTTC.

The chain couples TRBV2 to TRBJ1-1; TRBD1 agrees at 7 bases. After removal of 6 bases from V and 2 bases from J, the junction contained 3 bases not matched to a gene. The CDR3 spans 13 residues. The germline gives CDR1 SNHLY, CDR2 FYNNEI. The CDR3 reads CASRGQPNTEAFF. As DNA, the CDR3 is TGTGCCAGCAGGGGACAGCCCAACACTGAAGCTTTCTTT.

Here the CDR3 reads CAWRRPGDMITGELFF. The CDR3 nucleotides read TGTGCCTGGAGGAGGCCCGGAGACATGATCACCGGGGAGCTGTTTTTT. The V and J genes are TRBV30 and TRBJ2-2; D gene uncertain. Germline V gives CDR1 GTSNPN, CDR2 SVGIG (reference sequence). The CDR3 has 16 amino acids. The V and J ends lost 3 bases and 4 bases respectively, with 18 bases between them. The variable domain in full, completed from reference TRBV30 and TRBJ2-2, reads SQTIHQWPATLVQPVGSPLSLECTVEGTSNPNLYWYRQAAGRGLQLLFYSVGIGQISSEVPQNLSASRPQDRQFILSSKKLLLSDSGFYLCAWRRPGDMITGELFFGEGSRLTVL.

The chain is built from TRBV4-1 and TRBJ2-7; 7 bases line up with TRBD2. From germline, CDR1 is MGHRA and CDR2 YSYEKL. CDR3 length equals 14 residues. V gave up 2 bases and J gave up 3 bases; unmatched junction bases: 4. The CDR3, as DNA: TGCGCCAGCAGCCAATCATGGACTAGCTACGAGCAGTACTTC. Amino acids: CASSQSWTSYEQYF.

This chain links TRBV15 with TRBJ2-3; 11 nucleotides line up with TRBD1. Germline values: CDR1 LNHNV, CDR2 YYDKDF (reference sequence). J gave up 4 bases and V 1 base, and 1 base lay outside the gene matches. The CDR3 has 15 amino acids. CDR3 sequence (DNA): TGTGCCACCAGCAGAGGGACAGGGGGCGCAGATACGCAGTATTTT. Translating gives CATSRGTGGADTQYF.

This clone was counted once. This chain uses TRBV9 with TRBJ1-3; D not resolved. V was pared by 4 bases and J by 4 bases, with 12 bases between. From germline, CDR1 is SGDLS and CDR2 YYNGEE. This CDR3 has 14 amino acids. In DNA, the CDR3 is TGTGCCAGCAGCCCAGTCGTACAGGGAAACACCATATATTTT. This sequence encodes CASSPVVQGNTIYF.

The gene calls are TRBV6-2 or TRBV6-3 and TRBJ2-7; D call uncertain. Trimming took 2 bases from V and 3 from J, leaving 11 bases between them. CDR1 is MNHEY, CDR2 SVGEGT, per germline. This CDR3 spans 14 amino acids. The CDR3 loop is CASSYVETNYEQYF. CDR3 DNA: TGTGCCAGCAGTTACGTGGAAACAAACTACGAGCAGTACTTC.

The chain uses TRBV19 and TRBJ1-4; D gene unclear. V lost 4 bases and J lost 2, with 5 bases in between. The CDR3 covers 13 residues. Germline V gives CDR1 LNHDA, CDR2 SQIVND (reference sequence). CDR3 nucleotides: TGTGCCAGTAGTAAACAGACTAATGAAAAACTGTTTTTT. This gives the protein CASSKQTNEKLFF.

This CDR3 is CASSVVGTYEQYF. CDR3 nucleotide sequence: TGTGCCAGTAGTGTGGTCGGAACCTACGAGCAGTACTTC. The chain uses TRBV19 and TRBJ2-7; no firm D call. V gave up 5 bases and J gave up 2 bases, with 10 bases separating them. CDR3 length: 13 amino acids. In germline, CDR1 is LNHDA, CDR2 SQIVND (reference sequence).

This CDR3 reads CASSLAGTGSTDTQYF. CDR3 nucleotide sequence: TGTGCCAGCAGCTTAGCGGGGACAGGCAGCACAGATACGCAGTATTTT. The chain has TRBV7-9 and TRBJ2-3; TRBD1 matches at 8 bases. The CDR3 sequence is 16 residues long. Germline loops: CDR1 SEHNR, CDR2 FQNEAQ (reference sequence). The junction had 2 bases not matched to a gene; V was cut back by 0 bases and J by 0 bases.

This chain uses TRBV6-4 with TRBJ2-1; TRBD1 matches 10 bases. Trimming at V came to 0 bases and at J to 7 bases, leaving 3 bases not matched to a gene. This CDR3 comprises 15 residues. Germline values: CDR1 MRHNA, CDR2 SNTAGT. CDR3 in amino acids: CASSDSTGGGNEQFF. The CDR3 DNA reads TGTGCCAGCAGTGACTCGACAGGGGGCGGGAATGAGCAGTTCTTC.

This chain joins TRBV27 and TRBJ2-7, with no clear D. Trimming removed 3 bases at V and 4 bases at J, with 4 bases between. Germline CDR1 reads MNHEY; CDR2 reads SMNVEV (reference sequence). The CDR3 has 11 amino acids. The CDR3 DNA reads TGTGCCAGCAGTTTTAAGTACGAGCAGTACTTC. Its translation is CASSFKYEQYF.

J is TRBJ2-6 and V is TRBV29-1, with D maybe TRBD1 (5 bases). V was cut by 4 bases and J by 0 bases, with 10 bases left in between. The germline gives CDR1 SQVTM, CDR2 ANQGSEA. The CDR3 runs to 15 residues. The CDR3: CSVATAHSGANVLTF. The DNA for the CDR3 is TGCAGCGTTGCGACAGCCCACTCTGGGGCCAACGTCCTGACTTTC.

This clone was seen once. Written as DNA, the CDR3 is TGTGCCAGCAGCTTAGAGGCAGTCCTAGCCAAAAACATTCAGTACTTC. It yields the protein CASSLEAVLAKNIQYF. The chain links TRBV7-2 to TRBJ2-4; D is uncertain. This CDR3 contains 16 residues. Germline CDR1 is SGHTA and CDR2 is FQGNSA. Trimming cost V 1 base and J 0 bases, with 10 bases left between them.